Reported below is one T cell receptor beta chain. The antigen remains unidentified. These data originate in a study of regulatory and conventional T cells in RAG deficiency. Blood CD4+ CD25-low CD127-high conventional T cells supplied the genomic DNA template. Study-wide results and caveats: Other subsets showed roughly 9.9-fold reductions, but Treg unique TCR beta sequences fell roughly 110-fold in these patients.

Sequencing was performed with immunoSEQ multiplex PCR; in TCRdb, only in-frame clones are kept and a portion is missing. The sample records about 46,000 clones, more than 80% being singletons. Looked up from germline, CDR1 is LGHNT and CDR2 is FRNRAP. The CDR3 length is 16 residues. After removal of 1 base from V and 4 bases from J, the junction contained 9 bases not matched to a gene. These data are also associated with another study on regulatory T cells. That publication notes: Amplification used 52 TRBV primers and 13 TRBJ primers.

The specimen was CD4+ effector T cells sorted from blood. The clonotype comes from a human donor in good health. The chain combines TRBV12-5 with TRBJ2-7; 8 positions agree with TRBD2. The CDR3 spells CASGLGSGRRGYEQYF. DNA for the CDR3: TGTGCTAGTGGTTTGGGAAGCGGGAGACGTGGATACGAGCAGTACTTC.